The 22 T cell receptor beta chains below were found in one sample sequenced in a study of CD8 T cells in ankylosing spondylitis. TCRdb re-called the 5' RACE reads through MiXCR, storing one row per CDR3 protein. The sample holds 500,000 to 550,000 distinct CDR3 sequences, 9.5% to 15% seen once. Study-level findings and limits: Fewer than 10 highly homologous variants formed a TCR beta motif that appeared characteristic of ankylosing spondylitis blood.

For these TCRs, the target antigens are not known. Source material: blood, either unsorted or a sorted T cell fraction (not recorded which). The receptors come from a male donor with ankylosing spondylitis.

This clonotype was seen ten or more times. J is TRBJ2-2 and V is TRBV29-1, with D hard to call. The CDR3 has 13 residues. Trimming removed 3 bases from V and 5 bases from J, with 10 bases in between. Looked up from germline, CDR1 is SQVTM and CDR2 is ANQGSEA. CDR3: CSVDRDATGELFF. In nucleotides, the CDR3 is TGCAGCGTTGACAGAGATGCTACCGGGGAGCTGTTTTTT.

This clonotype has just a few counts. This sequence joins TRBV7-8 and TRBJ2-3, with D maybe TRBD1 (5 bases). Trimming stripped 5 bases from V and 8 bases from J, with 20 bases between. The CDR3 consists of 15 residues. Germline assignment: CDR1 SGHVS and CDR2 FQNEAQ. The CDR3 sequence: CASSPSRIGVGTQYF. CDR3 nucleotide sequence: TGTGCCAGCAGCCCATCTAGGATAGGGGTTGGTACGCAGTATTTT.

The rearrangement links TRBV18 to TRBJ2-7; perhaps D is TRBD1 or TRBD2 (5 bases each). CDR1 is KGHSH, CDR2 LQKENI, per germline. The CDR3 sequence is 15 residues long. V was trimmed by 6 bases and J by 2 bases, leaving 17 bases between them. This chain's CDR3 is CASSPGRARPYEQYV. The CDR3 DNA is TGTGCCAGCTCCCCGGGGCGGGCGCGCCCCTACGAGCAGTACGTC.

This clonotype was detected only a few times. V and J are TRBV5-1 and TRBJ1-2, with a weak D call TRBD1 (6 bases). Germline V lookup: CDR1 SGHRS, CDR2 YFSETQ. Trimming took 2 bases from V and 7 from J, leaving 18 bases between them. The CDR3 runs to 15 residues. CDR3 nucleotides: TGCGCCAGCAGCTTAACAGGGTCTTCTGGGGGTGGCTACACCTTC. This codes for CASSLTGSSGGGYTF.

This clonotype has a handful of counts. The chain combines TRBV20-1 with TRBJ2-2; 9 positions match TRBD2. V was pared by 4 bases and J by 4 bases, with 7 bases of the junction left unmatched. Per the germline V gene, CDR1 is DFQATT and CDR2 is SNEGSKA (reference sequence). The length of the CDR3 is 15 residues. The CDR3 sequence: CSAKGGRGRTGELFF. DNA for the CDR3: TGCAGTGCTAAAGGCGGGAGGGGGCGCACCGGGGAGCTGTTTTTT.

The chain joins TRBV6-5 to TRBJ2-3; 7 nucleotides agree with TRBD2. Germline V gene lookup returns CDR1 MNHEY and CDR2 SVGAGI. The CDR3 length is 15 residues. The V gene end was trimmed by 0 bases and the J gene end by 3 bases; junction bases not matched to a gene: 3. In nucleotides, the CDR3 is TGTGCCAGCAGTTACTCGGGACTAACTACAGATACGCAGTATTTT. Its protein is CASSYSGLTTDTQYF.

This rearrangement joins TRBV29-1 to TRBJ2-7; TRBD2 aligns across 7 bases. This CDR3 contains 18 residues. Germline V gives CDR1 SQVTM, CDR2 ANQGSEA. The V and J ends lost 0 bases and 6 bases, in that order; junction bases with no gene match: 20. The DNA of the CDR3 is TGCAGCGTTGAAGAGGGGGGGAGAGGGGCGAGCCTGAGGGTCGAGCAGTACGTC. As protein: CSVEEGGRGASLRVEQYV.

The rearrangement uses TRBV11-2 and TRBJ2-1, with a weak D call TRBD2 (6 bases). The CDR3 extends over 15 amino acids. With 5 bases removed from V and 4 bases from J, the gap between germline ends came to 15 bases. Looked up from germline, CDR1 is SGHAT and CDR2 is FQNNGV. In nucleotides, the CDR3 is TGTGCCAGCAGCCGGCCGAAGACTAGGTACAATGAGCAGTTCTTC. As protein: CASSRPKTRYNEQFF.

The V gene is TRBV5-1, the J gene TRBJ2-7, with D uncertain. The CDR3 spans 14 residues. From germline, CDR1 is SGHRS and CDR2 YFSETQ. The V and J ends lost 0 bases and 4 bases respectively, with 11 bases between them. The CDR3 region is CASSLDQPPYEQYF. The CDR3 bases are TGCGCCAGCAGCTTGGACCAGCCCCCATACGAGCAGTACTTC. The full variable domain, with the rest looked up from reference TRBV5-1 and TRBJ2-7, is KAGVTQTPRYLIKTRGQQVTLSCSPISGHRSVSWYQQTPGQGLQFLFEYFSETQRNKGNFPGRFSGRQFSNSRSEMNVSTLELGDSALYLCASSLDQPPYEQYFGPGTRLTVT.

The rearrangement uses TRBV10-3 and TRBJ1-4; tentative D call: TRBD1 (5 bases). The V gene's germline CDR1 is ENHRY and CDR2 SYGVKD. The CDR3 length is 13 residues. The DNA of the CDR3 is TGTGGAACAGCGGGCAGGGTGGATGAAAAACTGTTTTTT. Amino acid sequence: CGTAGRVDEKLFF.

The genes are TRBV20-1 and TRBJ2-6; maybe TRBD1 (6 bases). The CDR3 is 15 amino acids. Trimming took 5 bases from V and 2 from J, leaving 13 bases between them. Per the germline V gene, CDR1 is DFQATT and CDR2 is SNEGSKA (reference sequence). CDR3 region: CSARTGQAGANVLTF. Here the CDR3 DNA reads TGCAGTGCTCGAACAGGGCAAGCTGGGGCCAACGTCCTGACTTTC.

This clonotype was picked up a small number of times. This chain links TRBV3-1 with TRBJ2-5; D ambiguous. The CDR3 has 12 residues. Trimming left V 5 bases short and J 5 bases short, with 9 bases between. Looked up from germline, CDR1 is LGHDT and CDR2 is YNNKEL (reference sequence). The DNA for the CDR3 is TGTGCCAGCAGCTTAAACGCGGAGACCCAGTACTTC. Its protein is CASSLNAETQYF.

The chain couples TRBV7-9 to TRBJ2-1; 8 bases match TRBD2. After removal of 2 bases from V and 5 bases from J, the junction contained 5 bases not matched to a gene. Germline V gives CDR1 SEHNR, CDR2 FQNEAQ (reference sequence). The CDR3 runs 15 residues. The CDR3 DNA is TGTGCCAGCAGCTTAAGTACTAGCGGCCACAATGAGCAGTTCTTC. Translation: CASSLSTSGHNEQFF.

This clonotype came up many times. The chain is built from TRBV20-1 and TRBJ2-1; TRBD2 agrees at 10 bases. CDR1 is DFQATT, CDR2 SNEGSKA, per germline (reference sequence). Unmatched junction bases numbered 12, after V lost 4 bases and J lost 6 bases. The CDR3 has 16 residues. CDR3: CSATRGAGGPGNEQFF. In DNA form, the CDR3 reads TGCAGTGCTACTCGGGGAGCGGGAGGGCCGGGCAATGAGCAGTTCTTC.

The chain is built from TRBV7-9 and TRBJ2-7; weak D call: TRBD2 (5 bases). CDR3 length: 14 amino acids. The germline V gene has CDR1 SEHNR and CDR2 FQNEAQ (reference sequence). Trimming took off 5 bases at V and 5 bases at J, with 16 bases between the two ends. CDR3 bases: TGTGCCAGCAGCCAGCGCGGGTTTAGTGACGAGCAGTACGTC. This sequence encodes CASSQRGFSDEQYV.

In this sample, this clonotype turned up many times. The genes are TRBV14 and TRBJ2-1; TRBD2 agrees at 7 bases. The length of the CDR3 is 17 residues. In germline, CDR1 is SGHDN, CDR2 FVKESK. V shed 0 bases and J 4 bases; nucleotides not matched to a gene: 9. In DNA form, the CDR3 reads TGTGCCAGCAGCCAAGATTTCGGGGACTATTCATACAATGAGCAGTTCTTC. Translation gives CASSQDFGDYSYNEQFF.

This clonotype was seen a handful of times. The rearrangement links TRBV18 to TRBJ2-1, with 7 bases aligning to TRBD2. The CDR3 length is 15 residues. V lost 3 bases, J lost 4 bases, and 6 bases stayed unmatched. In germline, CDR1 is KGHSH, CDR2 LQKENI. The CDR3 DNA follows: TGTGCCAGCTCACCGAATCTAGCGGAGTACAATGAGCAGTTCTTC. This translates into CASSPNLAEYNEQFF.

This clonotype was counted at least ten times. This chain joins TRBV12-3 or TRBV12-4 and TRBJ2-1; 11 bases are shared with TRBD2. This CDR3 is 20 amino acids long. V lost 0 bases, J lost 3 bases, and 13 bases stayed unmatched. CDR3 DNA: TGTGCCAGCAGTTTAGCGGGGGGGCTAGCGGGAGGCCGTAGCTACAATGAGCAGTTCTTC. Amino acid sequence: CASSLAGGLAGGRSYNEQFF.

The genes are TRBV11-2 and TRBJ2-2, with TRBD1 matching over 7 bases. J gave up 2 bases and V 6 bases, and 9 bases lay outside the gene matches. There are 16 residues in the CDR3. Germline assignment: CDR1 SGHAT and CDR2 FQNNGV. CDR3 DNA: TGTGCCAGCAGTCTATTCGGACAGGTTAACACCGGGGAGCTGTTTTTT. It translates to CASSLFGQVNTGELFF.

This chain uses TRBV19 with TRBJ1-1; D gene unclear. The CDR3 extends over 14 amino acids. The germline CDR1 and CDR2 sequences are LNHDA and SQIVND (reference sequence). V was cut by 5 bases and J by 6 bases, with 16 bases left in between. CDR3 loop: CASSSDGRIPEAFF. CDR3 DNA: TGTGCCAGTAGTTCGGACGGGAGGATCCCTGAAGCTTTCTTT.

This clonotype was seen many times. The chain employs TRBV24-1 and TRBJ2-5, with 7 bases that match TRBD1. V lost 3 bases and J lost 5; bases outside the gene matches: 8. CDR1 and CDR2 (germline): KGHDR, SFDVKD. The CDR3 covers 15 residues. The CDR3 loop is CATSDPTGPGETQYF. The CDR3 DNA reads TGTGCCACCAGTGATCCGACAGGGCCAGGGGAGACCCAGTACTTC.

Only a few counts were recorded for this clonotype. The chain joins TRBV3-1 to TRBJ2-2, with unresolved D. Trimming removed 4 bases from V and 4 bases from J, with 7 bases in between. CDR1 is LGHDT, CDR2 YNNKEL, per germline (reference sequence). CDR3 length equals 13 residues. For the CDR3, the DNA is TGTGCCAGCAGCCCGAGCATCACCGGGGAGCTGTTTTTT. Encoded protein: CASSPSITGELFF.